This TCR beta chain was obtained from a study of shared clonotypes between healthy human individuals (dated by TCRdb to 2020 to 2022). Turning to the overall study: The cohort included three men and a couple of women between 18 and 49 years of age. For each donor, three plates each were used for CD4 naive and CD4 memory, two plates were used for CD8 naive, and one plate was used for CD8 memory. To estimate repertoire size and how much clonotypes are shared between individuals, the study performed deep sequencing of blood TCR repertoires from a handful of healthy adults. To increase sequencing depth and limit assay-specific biases, different laboratories used diverse techniques to prepare libraries and sequence TCR repertoires. Each donor's leukapheresis produced roughly between about 0.8 and 8.9 billion PBMCs.

Study-level results and caveats: Based on pairwise subsampling, the degree of clonotype sharing among donors was expected to be affected by sequencing depth. Sharing across a few donors was observed for about 4.8% of naive CD4, over 3% of naive CD8, 2% to 2.5% of memory CD4, and about 0.4% of memory CD8 clonotypes. Incomplete sequencing was indicated by rarefaction of sorted-subset datasets, despite the large sequencing depth. Sampling was restricted to blood, and TCR repertoires in tissues likely differ from the TCR repertoires found in blood. Naive subsets generally had larger estimated clonotype richness than memory subsets. Compared with non-shared clonotypes, clonotypes shared by all four sorted-subset donors had higher generation probabilities. Because the study included a small number of donors, the genetic and exposure-history diversity represented was limited.

Note on this clone: Its antigen specificity is not known. The record has no base qualities; no much larger clone is one base away.

V ends up 0 bases short and J 4 bases short, with an unmatched junction base count of 6. In the germline V gene (reference sequence), CDR1 corresponds to SGHNT and CDR2 to YYREEE. The CDR3 contains 16 residues, cysteine and phenylalanine counted. CDR3 DNA is the only sequence kept; it has 48 bases, read in frame from the first base. The donors were healthy, HIV-negative adults who had no recently reported acute infections or vaccinations. Every donor was a Caucasian adult residing in Nashville, Tennessee, USA. CD4+ T cells were enriched by magnetic negative selection; naive cells were then positively selected on CD45RA, and the negative fraction formed the memory subset. Blood was collected by leukapheresis, and PBMCs were isolated by Ficoll-Histopaque density gradient centrifugation and then cryopreserved in liquid nitrogen vapor phase. Analytical flow cytometry was used to check the purity and quantity of each magnetically sorted T cell population. Each sorted fraction had its genomic DNA isolated and then quantified by UV absorbance on a Nanodrop 2000c.

Using the deep immunoSEQ assay, TCR CDR3 regions were amplified from genomic DNA by multiplex PCR. Genomic DNA extracted from each cell subset was distributed evenly over all wells of several immunoSEQ 96-well plates, and each plate served as one replicate. For sorted subsets, each replicate PCR was loaded with approximately 0.2 ug genomic DNA, equivalent to 30,000 or so T cell genomes. The purified libraries were quantified using a Qubit 3.0 fluorometer, sized with a Bioanalyzer 2100, and then quantified again using the KAPA Library Quantification kit. Every immunoSEQ 96-well plate was sequenced on a dedicated single-read 150-cycle Illumina NextSeq 550 flow cell. On the study's bioinformatics: Because the immunoSEQ output held only junctional sequences and lacked quality scores, the filtering could not match the filtering applied to full-length reads. Sequences were annotated with PyIR, a Python wrapper for IgBLAST v1.9, and V/J genes and CDR3 were assigned using IMGT germline references. Any read was removed if the V/J assignment was weak (E-value above 1e-6), the CDR3 was missing, or the read contained stop codons, out-of-frame junctions, or ambiguous translated residues. V3J clonotypes were defined as sequences sharing the same inferred V gene, J gene, and CDR3 amino acid sequence. Percentage overlap between repertoires was computed as shared unique clonotypes divided by the size of the smaller repertoire. Richness of each repertoire was evaluated using RTK rarefaction, the Chao1 estimator, and Recon v2.1 estimates of unobserved clonotypes. OLGA was used to compute generation probabilities for all TCRbeta clonotypes that the gDNA method yielded from a handful of donors. What TCRdb holds here is the immuneACCESS table cut down to in-frame rearrangements. Part of the clones is not present; checked against another copy, under half of the missing clones reflect an unresolved V gene, and the others are unexplained. That table supplies the V and J calls and clone size; D and trimming were determined from the DNA. The sample includes 950,000 to 1,100,000 clones, with more than 65% observed a single time. The ten top clones hold 1.5% of the sample.

The specimen sequenced was memory CD4+ T cells sorted from blood. Explained via the paper, the cell subset or site label denotes: CD45RA-negative fraction. The sequence links TRBV5-4 to TRBJ1-3; TRBD1 agrees with 8 junctional bases. This TCR was sampled from a man in his late teens or twenties in good health. CDR3 protein: CASSLDRGISGNTIYF. The nucleotide sequence is given as TGTGCCAGCAGCTTGGACAGGGGGATTTCGGGAAACACCATATATTTT.